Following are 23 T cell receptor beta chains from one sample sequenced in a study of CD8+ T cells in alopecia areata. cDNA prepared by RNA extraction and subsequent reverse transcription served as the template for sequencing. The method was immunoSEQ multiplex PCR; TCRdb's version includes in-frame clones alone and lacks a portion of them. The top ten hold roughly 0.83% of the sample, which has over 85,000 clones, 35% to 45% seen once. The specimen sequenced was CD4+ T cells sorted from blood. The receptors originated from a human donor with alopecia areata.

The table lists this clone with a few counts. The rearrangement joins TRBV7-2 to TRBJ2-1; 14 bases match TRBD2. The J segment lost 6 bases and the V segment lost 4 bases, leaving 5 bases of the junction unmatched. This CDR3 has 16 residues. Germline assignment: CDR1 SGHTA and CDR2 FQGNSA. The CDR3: CASSSRTSGGSNEQFF. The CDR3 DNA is TGTGCCAGCAGCTCTCGGACTAGCGGGGGGAGCAATGAGCAGTTCTTC. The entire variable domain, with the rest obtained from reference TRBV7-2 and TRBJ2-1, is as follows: GAGVSQSPSNKVTEKGKDVELRCDPISGHTALYWYRQSLGQGLEFLIYFQGNSAPDKSGLPSDRFSAERTGGSVSTLTIQRTQQEDSAVYLCASSSRTSGGSNEQFFGPGTRLTVL.

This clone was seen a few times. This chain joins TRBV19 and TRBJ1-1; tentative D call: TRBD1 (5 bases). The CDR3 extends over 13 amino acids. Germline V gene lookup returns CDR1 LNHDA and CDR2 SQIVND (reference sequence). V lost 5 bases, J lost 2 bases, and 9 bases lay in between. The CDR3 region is CASSSGPNTEAFF. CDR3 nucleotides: TGTGCCAGTAGTTCGGGGCCAAACACTGAAGCTTTCTTT.

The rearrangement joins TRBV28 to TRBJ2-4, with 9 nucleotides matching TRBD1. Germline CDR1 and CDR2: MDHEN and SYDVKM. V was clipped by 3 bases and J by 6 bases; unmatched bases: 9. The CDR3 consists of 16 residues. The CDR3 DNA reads TGTGCCAGCAGTTTCCCAACGACAGGGGGGCGAAACATTCAGTACTTC. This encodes CASSFPTTGGRNIQYF.

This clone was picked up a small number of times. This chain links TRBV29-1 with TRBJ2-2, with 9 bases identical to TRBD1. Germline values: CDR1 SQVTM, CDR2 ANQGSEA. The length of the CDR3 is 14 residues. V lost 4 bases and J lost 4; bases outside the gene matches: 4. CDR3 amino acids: CSVGNRGLTGELFF. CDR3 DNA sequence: TGCAGCGTTGGGAACAGGGGGCTCACCGGGGAGCTGTTTTTT.

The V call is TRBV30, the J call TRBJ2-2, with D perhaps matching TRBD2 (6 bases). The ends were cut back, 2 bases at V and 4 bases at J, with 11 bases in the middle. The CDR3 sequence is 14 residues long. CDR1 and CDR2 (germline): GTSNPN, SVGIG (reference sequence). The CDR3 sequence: CAWSKRAGTGELFF. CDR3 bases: TGTGCCTGGAGTAAGCGGGCTGGCACCGGGGAGCTGTTTTTT.

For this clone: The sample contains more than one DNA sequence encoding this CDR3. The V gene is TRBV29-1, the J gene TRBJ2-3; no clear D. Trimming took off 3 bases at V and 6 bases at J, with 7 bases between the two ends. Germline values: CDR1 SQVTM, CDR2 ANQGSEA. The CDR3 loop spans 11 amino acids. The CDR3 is CSVEGPDTQYF. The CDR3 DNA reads TGCAGCGTTGAGGGCCCGGATACGCAGTATTTT.

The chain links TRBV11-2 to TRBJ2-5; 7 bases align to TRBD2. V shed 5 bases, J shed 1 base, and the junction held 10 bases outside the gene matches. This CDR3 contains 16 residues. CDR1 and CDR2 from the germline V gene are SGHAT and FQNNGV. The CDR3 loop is CASSLTLLASQETQYF. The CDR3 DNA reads TGTGCCAGCAGCCTAACACTACTAGCGTCCCAAGAGACCCAGTACTTC.

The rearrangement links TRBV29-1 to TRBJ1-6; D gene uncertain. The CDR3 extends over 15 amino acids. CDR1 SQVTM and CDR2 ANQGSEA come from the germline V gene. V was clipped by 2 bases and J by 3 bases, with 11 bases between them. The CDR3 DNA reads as TGCAGCGTTGAAACCCGAAGGCACTATAATTCACCCCTCCACTTT. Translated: CSVETRRHYNSPLHF.

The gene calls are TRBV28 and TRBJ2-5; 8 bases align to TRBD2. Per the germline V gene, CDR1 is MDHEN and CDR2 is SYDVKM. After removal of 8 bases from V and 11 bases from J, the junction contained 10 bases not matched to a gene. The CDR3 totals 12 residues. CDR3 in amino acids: CASGVSGSLQYF. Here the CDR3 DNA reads TGTGCCAGCGGTGTGAGCGGGAGTTTGCAGTACTTC.

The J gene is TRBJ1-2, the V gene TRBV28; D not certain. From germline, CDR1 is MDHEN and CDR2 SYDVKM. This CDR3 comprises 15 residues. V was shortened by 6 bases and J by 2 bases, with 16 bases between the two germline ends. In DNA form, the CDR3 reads TGTGCCAGCAGCCTTGGAACAGCCCTCAACTATGGCTACACCTTC. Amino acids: CASSLGTALNYGYTF.

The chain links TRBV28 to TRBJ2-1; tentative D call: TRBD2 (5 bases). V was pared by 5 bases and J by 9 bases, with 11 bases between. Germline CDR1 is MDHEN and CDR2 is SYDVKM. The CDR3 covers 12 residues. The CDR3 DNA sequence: TGTGCCAGCAGTGTAAGCCGGGGTGAGCAGTTCTTC. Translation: CASSVSRGEQFF.

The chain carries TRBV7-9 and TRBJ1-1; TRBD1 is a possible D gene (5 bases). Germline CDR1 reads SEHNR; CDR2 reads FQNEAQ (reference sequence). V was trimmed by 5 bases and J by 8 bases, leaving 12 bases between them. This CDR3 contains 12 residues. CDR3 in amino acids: CASSQSGTEAFF. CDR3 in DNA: TGTGCCAGCAGCCAGAGCGGGACCGAAGCTTTCTTT.

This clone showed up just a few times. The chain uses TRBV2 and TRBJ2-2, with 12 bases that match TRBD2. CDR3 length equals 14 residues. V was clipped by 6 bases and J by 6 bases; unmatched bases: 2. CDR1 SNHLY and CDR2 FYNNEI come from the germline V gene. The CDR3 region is CASRGTSGPGELFF. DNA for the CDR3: TGTGCCAGCAGGGGGACTAGCGGGCCCGGGGAGCTGTTTTTT.

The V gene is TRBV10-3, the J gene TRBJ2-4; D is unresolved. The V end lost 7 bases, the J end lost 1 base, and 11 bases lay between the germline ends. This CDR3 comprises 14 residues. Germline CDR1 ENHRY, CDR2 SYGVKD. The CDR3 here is CAIKQLNAKNIQYF. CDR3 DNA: TGTGCCATCAAACAGTTGAACGCCAAAAACATTCAGTACTTC.

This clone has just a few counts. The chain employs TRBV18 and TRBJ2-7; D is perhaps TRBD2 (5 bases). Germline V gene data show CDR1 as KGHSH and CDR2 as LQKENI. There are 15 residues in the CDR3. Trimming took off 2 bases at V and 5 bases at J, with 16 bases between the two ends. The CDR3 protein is CASSPSGGINNEQYF. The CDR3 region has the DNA TGTGCCAGCTCACCAAGCGGCGGCATAAATAACGAGCAGTACTTC.

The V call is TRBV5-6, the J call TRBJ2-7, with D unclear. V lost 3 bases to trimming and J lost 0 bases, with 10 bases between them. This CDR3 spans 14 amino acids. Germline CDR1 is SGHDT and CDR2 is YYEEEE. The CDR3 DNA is TGTGCCAGCAGCTCAAGGCTATTCTCCTACGAGCAGTACTTC. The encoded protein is CASSSRLFSYEQYF.

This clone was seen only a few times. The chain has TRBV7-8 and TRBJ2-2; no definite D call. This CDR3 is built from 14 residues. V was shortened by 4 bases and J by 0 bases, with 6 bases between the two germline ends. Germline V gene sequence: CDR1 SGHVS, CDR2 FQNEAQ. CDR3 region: CASSSSSNTGELFF. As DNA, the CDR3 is TGTGCCAGCAGCTCTTCATCGAACACCGGGGAGCTGTTTTTT. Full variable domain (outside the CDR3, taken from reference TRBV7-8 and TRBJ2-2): GAGVSQSPRYKVAKRGQDVALRCDPISGHVSLFWYQQALGQGPEFLTYFQNEAQLDKSGLPSDRFFAERPEGSVSTLKIQRTQQEDSAVYLCASSSSSNTGELFFGEGSRLTVL.

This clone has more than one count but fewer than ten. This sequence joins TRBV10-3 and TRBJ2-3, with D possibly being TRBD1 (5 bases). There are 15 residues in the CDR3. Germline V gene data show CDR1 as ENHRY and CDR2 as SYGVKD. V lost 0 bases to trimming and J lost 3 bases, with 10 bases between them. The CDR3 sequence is CAISESAAGTDTQYF. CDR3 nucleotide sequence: TGTGCCATCAGTGAGTCGGCCGCAGGGACAGATACGCAGTATTTT.

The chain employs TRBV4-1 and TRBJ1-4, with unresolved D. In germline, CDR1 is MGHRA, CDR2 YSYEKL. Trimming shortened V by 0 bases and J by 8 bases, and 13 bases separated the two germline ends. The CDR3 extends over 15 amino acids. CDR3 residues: CASSQDGIFAEKLFF. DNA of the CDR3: TGCGCCAGCAGCCAAGATGGGATTTTCGCCGAAAAACTGTTTTTT.

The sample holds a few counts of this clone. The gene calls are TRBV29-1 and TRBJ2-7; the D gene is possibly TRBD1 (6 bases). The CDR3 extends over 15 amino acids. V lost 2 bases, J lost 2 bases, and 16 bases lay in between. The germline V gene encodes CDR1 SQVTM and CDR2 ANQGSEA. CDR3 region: CSVERGDRPTYEQYF. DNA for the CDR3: TGCAGCGTTGAACGAGGTGACAGGCCGACCTACGAGCAGTACTTC.

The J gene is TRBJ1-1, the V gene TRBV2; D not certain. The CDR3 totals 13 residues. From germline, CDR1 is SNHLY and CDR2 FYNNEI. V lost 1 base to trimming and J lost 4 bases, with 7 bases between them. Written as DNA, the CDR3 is TGTGCCAGCAGTGAAGACCGGGGCACTGAAGCTTTCTTT. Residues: CASSEDRGTEAFF.

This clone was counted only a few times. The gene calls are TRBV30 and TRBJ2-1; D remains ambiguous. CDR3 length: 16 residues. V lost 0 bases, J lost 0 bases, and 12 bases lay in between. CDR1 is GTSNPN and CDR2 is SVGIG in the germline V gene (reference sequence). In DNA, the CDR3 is TGTGCCTGGAGTGTAATACGCGCCAGCTCCTACAATGAGCAGTTCTTC. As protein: CAWSVIRASSYNEQFF.

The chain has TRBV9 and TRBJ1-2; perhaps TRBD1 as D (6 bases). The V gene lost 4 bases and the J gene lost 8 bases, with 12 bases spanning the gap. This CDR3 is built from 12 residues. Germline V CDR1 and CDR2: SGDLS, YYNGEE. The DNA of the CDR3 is TGTGCCAGCAGCAGGGACAAAGCCGGCTACACCTTC. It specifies CASSRDKAGYTF.